The text below deals with one TCR beta chain. Its matching antigen is unknown. The sample is drawn from a study of cytomegalovirus exposure and HLA in healthy donors. Deletions cut 3 bases from V and 4 bases from J, with 9 bases between. CDR3 size: 14 residues. Germline lookup yields CDR1 MNHEY and CDR2 SMNVEV (reference sequence). Primers included in the PCR were 60 Vbeta and 13 Jbeta primers. Sequencing was performed with immunoSEQ multiplex PCR; in TCRdb, only in-frame clones are kept and a portion is missing. The table has roughly 150,000 clones, approximately 79% seen once. The study's findings and limits: The authors enumerated roughly 180 TCR beta chains as linked to cytomegalovirus. Later, an analysis showed that TCR beta chains associated with HLA were more clonally expanded than others that were equally common.

The clonotype originates from a male donor in good health and CMV-seronegative. Sequencing input: PBMCs. This chain uses TRBV27 with TRBJ2-2, with a possible D match to TRBD2 (5 bases). The CDR3 DNA reads TGTGCCAGCAGTTTGGGTCGGGGCACCGGGGAGCTGTTTTTT. Translating it yields CASSLGRGTGELFF.